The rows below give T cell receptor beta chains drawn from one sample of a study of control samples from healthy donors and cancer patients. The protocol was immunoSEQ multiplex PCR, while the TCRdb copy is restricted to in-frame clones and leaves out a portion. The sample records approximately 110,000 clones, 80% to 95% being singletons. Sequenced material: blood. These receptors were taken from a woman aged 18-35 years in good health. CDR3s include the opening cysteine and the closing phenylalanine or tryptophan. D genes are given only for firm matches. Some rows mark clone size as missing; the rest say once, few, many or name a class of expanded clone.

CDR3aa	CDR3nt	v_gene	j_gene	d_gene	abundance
CAWSQRPGADTQYF	TGTGCCTGGAGCCAGCGACCTGGGGCAGATACGCAGTATTTT	TRBV30	TRBJ2-3	-	-
CASSLTGQGADGYTF	TGTGCCAGCAGCTTAACGGGACAGGGGGCCGATGGCTACACCTTC	TRBV7-9	TRBJ1-2	TRBD1	once
CASSLHRQGSSYNSPLHF	TGTGCCAGCAGTTTACACCGACAGGGAAGCTCCTATAATTCACCCCTCCACTTT	TRBV28	TRBJ1-6	TRBD1	-
CASSGTEPSPLHF	TGCGCCAGCAGCGGGACAGAGCCGTCACCCCTCCACTTT	TRBV10-2	TRBJ1-6	TRBD1	-
CASSLQGQGNQPQHF	TGTGCCAGCAGCTTACAGGGACAGGGCAATCAGCCCCAGCATTTT	TRBV7-2	TRBJ1-5	TRBD1	few
CSSSQGPEGYEQYF	TGCAGCTCCAGTCAGGGGCCCGAGGGCTACGAGCAGTACTTC	TRBV29-1	TRBJ2-7	-	-
CASSPGTGGTEAFF	TGTGCCAGCAGTCCCGGGACAGGGGGCACTGAAGCTTTCTTT	TRBV27	TRBJ1-1	TRBD1	-
CASSSGLNYEKLFF	TGCGCCAGCAGTTCGGGACTCAACTATGAAAAACTGTTTTTT	TRBV5-1	TRBJ1-4	-	-
CASSIQGTGNTEAFF	TGTGCCAGTTCAATTCAGGGAACGGGGAACACTGAAGCTTTCTTT	TRBV28	TRBJ1-1	-	-
CASSVRGGIQETQYF	TGTGCCAGCAGCGTAAGGGGGGGGATCCAAGAGACCCAGTACTTC	TRBV9	TRBJ2-5	-	-
CASRGISGAYNEQFF	TGTGCCAGTAGGGGGATTAGCGGGGCTTACAATGAGCAGTTCTTC	TRBV19	TRBJ2-1	TRBD2	-
CASSKRFKPRSWETQYF	TGTGCCAGCAGCAAAAGGTTTAAGCCCCGCTCGTGGGAGACCCAGTACTTC	TRBV21-1	TRBJ2-5	-	-
CASSILAGTRQETQYF	TGTGCCAGCAGCATACTAGCGGGTACCCGCCAAGAGACCCAGTACTTC	TRBV6-2/TRBV6-3	TRBJ2-5	TRBD2	-
CASSVEPYSNQPQHF	TGTGCCAGCTCAGTCGAGCCTTATAGCAATCAGCCCCAGCATTTT	TRBV18	TRBJ1-5	-	-
CASSFDDATGSFSYEQYF	TGTGCCAGCAGCTTTGATGACGCTACAGGGAGTTTCTCCTACGAGCAGTACTTC	TRBV11-3	TRBJ2-7	-	-
CSVEAPAPNWQYF	TGCAGCGTTGAAGCCCCGGCACCTAATTGGCAGTATTTT	TRBV29-1	TRBJ2-3	-	-
CASSLQGLTPYEQYF	TGTGCCAGCAGCCTACAGGGACTTACCCCCTACGAGCAGTACTTC	TRBV6-2/TRBV6-3	TRBJ2-7	-	few
CASSPGGNQPQHF	TGTGCCAGCAGTCCCGGTGGCAATCAGCCCCAGCATTTT	TRBV12-3/TRBV12-4	TRBJ1-5	-	-
CASSFSVGTEAFF	TGCGCCAGCAGCTTCTCGGTCGGCACTGAAGCTTTCTTT	TRBV5-1	TRBJ1-1	-	-
CASSQDGGGNSPLHF	TGTGCCAGCAGCCAAGACGGGGGGGGTAATTCACCCCTCCACTTT	TRBV14	TRBJ1-6	-	-
CASSDGDRFNQPQHF	TGTGCCAGCAGTGACGGCGACAGGTTCAATCAGCCCCAGCATTTT	TRBV2	TRBJ1-5	-	-
CASSVPQGYGVQTGELFF	TGTGCCAGCAGCGTCCCACAGGGGTACGGGGTTCAGACCGGGGAGCTGTTTTTT	TRBV9	TRBJ2-2	TRBD1	-
CAWSVRRINNSPLHF	TGTGCCTGGAGTGTACGCCGAATTAATAATTCACCCCTCCACTTT	TRBV30	TRBJ1-6	-	-
CASKSLGFHGYTF	TGTGCCAGCAAATCCCTAGGGTTCCACGGCTACACCTTC	TRBV2	TRBJ1-2	-	-
CAIRYLAGGGEQFF	TGTGCCATCAGATACCTAGCGGGAGGGGGTGAGCAGTTCTTC	TRBV10-3	TRBJ2-1	TRBD2	-
CASSMGDTIQETQYF	TGTGCCAGTAGTATGGGTGACACAATCCAAGAGACCCAGTACTTC	TRBV19	TRBJ2-5	-	-
CASRLAGGDEQFF	TGTGCCAGCCGACTAGCGGGAGGTGATGAGCAGTTCTTC	TRBV12-3/TRBV12-4	TRBJ2-1	TRBD2	-
CATSRDFGGEKLFF	TGTGCCACCAGCAGAGATTTCGGGGGGGAAAAACTGTTTTTT	TRBV15	TRBJ1-4	-	-
CASSRQDNTGELFF	TGTGCCAGCAGCCGACAGGACAACACCGGGGAGCTGTTTTTT	TRBV7-6	TRBJ2-2	-	-
CASSQGPLGRTQYF	TGTGCCAGCAGCCAAGGACCCCTTGGACGGACCCAGTACTTC	TRBV14	TRBJ2-5	-	-
CASSPLAGGPQETQYF	TGTGCCAGCAGCCCCCTAGCGGGGGGCCCTCAAGAGACCCAGTACTTC	TRBV4-2	TRBJ2-5	TRBD2	-
CASSLGQSNEKLFF	TGTGCCAGCAGCTTGGGACAGAGTAATGAAAAACTGTTTTTT	TRBV5-8	TRBJ1-4	-	-
CASSQDPSGRARGSNEQYF	TGCGCCAGCAGCCAAGATCCTAGCGGGAGGGCCCGTGGTTCCAACGAGCAGTACTTC	TRBV4-1	TRBJ2-7	TRBD2	-
CASSEGPVMNTEAFF	TGTGCCAGCAGTGAAGGTCCGGTTATGAACACTGAAGCTTTCTTT	TRBV6-1	TRBJ1-1	-	-
CASSQDPAGSGLNTQYF	TGTGCCAGCAGCCAAGATCCAGCGGGGTCGGGTCTGAATACGCAGTATTTT	TRBV14	TRBJ2-3	TRBD2	-
CSVGTVDEQFF	TGCAGCGTTGGGACAGTGGATGAGCAGTTCTTC	TRBV29-1	TRBJ2-1	-	-
CASSQVSVGSGANVLTF	TGCGCCAGCAGCCAAGTATCCGTGGGTTCTGGGGCCAACGTCCTGACTTTC	TRBV4-3	TRBJ2-6	-	-
CASSFQPQRQGGWGDTEAFF	TGTGCCAGCAGCTTCCAACCCCAGCGACAGGGGGGTTGGGGGGACACTGAAGCTTTCTTT	TRBV12-1	TRBJ1-1	-	-
CASSVVAGEVYEQFF	TGTGCCAGCAGCGTAGTAGCGGGAGAAGTGTATGAGCAGTTCTTC	TRBV9	TRBJ2-1	TRBD2	-
CASSSGRGADTQYF	TGTGCCAGCAGCAGCGGGAGAGGGGCAGATACGCAGTATTTT	TRBV28	TRBJ2-3	TRBD2	-
CASSEAVNRAIEETQYF	TGTGCCAGCAGTGAAGCGGTGAACAGGGCTATCGAAGAGACCCAGTACTTC	TRBV6-1	TRBJ2-5	-	-
CATSRERAGGTSYEQYF	TGTGCCACCAGCAGAGAAAGGGCGGGAGGGACCTCCTACGAGCAGTACTTC	TRBV15	TRBJ2-7	TRBD2	-
CASSYSPGPGHEKLFF	TGTGCCAGCAGTTACTCGCCGGGTCCCGGACATGAAAAACTGTTTTTT	TRBV6-2/TRBV6-3	TRBJ1-4	-	-